This T cell receptor (beta chain) was captured in a study of shared clonotypes between healthy human individuals. Investigators divided CD4+ cells into CD45RA+ naive and CD45RA-negative memory subsets. Clones were read by immunoSEQ multiplex PCR, and TCRdb kept only the in-frame ones, dropping some. Among about 640,000 clones, less than 80% were seen once, and the ten largest hold less than 2%. The CDR3 consists of 15 residues. From germline, CDR1 is MDHEN and CDR2 SYDVKM. V was pared by 5 bases and J by 4 bases, with 15 bases between. The chain has TRBV28 and TRBJ2-1; possibly TRBD2 for D (5 bases). This sequence was found in a woman in her 30s in good health. Sequencing was done on a sample of memory CD4+ T cells sorted from blood. Subset described: CD45RA-negative fraction. The CDR3 here is CASSERARGYNEQFF. As DNA, the CDR3 is TGTGCCAGCAGTGAAAGGGCTAGAGGGTACAATGAGCAGTTCTTC.